The 26 T cell receptor beta chains below come from one sample, sequenced in a study of shared clonotypes between healthy human individuals. TCRdb keeps only in-frame clones here, not all; method: immunoSEQ multiplex PCR. The sample includes under 2.5 million clones, 85% to 95% of them seen just once. The sample taken for sequencing was naive CD4+ T cells from PBMCs. Noted subset: CD45RA+ positively selected. The receptors here all came from a man younger than 30 in good health. Some clones in this sample may be carry-over from other donors' samples.

V and J are TRBV5-1 and TRBJ1-2, with D unresolved. CDR1 is SGHRS and CDR2 is YFSETQ in the germline V gene. The CDR3 runs to 13 residues. V was clipped by 4 bases and J by 6 bases, with 13 bases between them. CDR3 sequence (DNA): TGCGCCAGCAGCCTCGCCGGGAACCATGGCTACACCTTC. The encoded protein is CASSLAGNHGYTF.

For the CDR3, the DNA is TGTGCCAGCAGCTCCTTTTCTGGGCGGAACACCATATATTTT. Protein product: CASSSFSGRNTIYF. The rearrangement uses TRBV5-8 and TRBJ1-3; no clear D. V was trimmed by 3 bases and J by 7 bases, leaving 14 bases between them. The CDR3 runs to 14 residues. From germline, CDR1 is SGHTS and CDR2 YDEGEE.

The rearrangement joins TRBV19 to TRBJ1-5; 10 nucleotides line up with TRBD1. The CDR3 extends over 16 amino acids. Trimming cost V 5 bases and J 2 bases; bases outside gene matches: 6. Per the germline V gene, CDR1 is LNHDA and CDR2 is SQIVND (reference sequence). CDR3 nucleotides: TGTGCCAGTAGTCTCTTCGGGACAGGGGGCAATCAGCCCCAGCATTTT. The encoded protein is CASSLFGTGGNQPQHF.

The genes are TRBV7-9 and TRBJ1-4; 9 bases are shared with TRBD1. This CDR3 has 15 amino acids. Trimming at V came to 3 bases and at J to 10 bases, leaving 9 bases not matched to a gene. The germline gives CDR1 SEHNR, CDR2 FQNEAQ (reference sequence). The DNA for the CDR3 is TGTGCCAGCAGCTTTTGGGGGACAGGGATTCGAAAACTGTTTTTT. Translating it yields CASSFWGTGIRKLFF.

The chain employs TRBV28 and TRBJ1-5; D might be TRBD1 (5 bases). V lost 6 bases to trimming and J lost 2 bases, with 17 bases between them. The CDR3 runs 16 residues. Per the germline V gene, CDR1 is MDHEN and CDR2 is SYDVKM. The CDR3 nucleotides read TGTGCCAGCAGCCCATGGACGCAGGGTGGCAATCAGCCCCAGCATTTT. This codes for CASSPWTQGGNQPQHF.

The rearrangement uses TRBV6-1 and TRBJ2-1; D possibly corresponds to TRBD2 (6 bases). The CDR3 runs 15 residues. Germline CDR1 and CDR2: MNHNS and SASEGT. Trimming removed 2 bases at V and 5 bases at J, with 13 bases between. CDR3 DNA: TGTGCCAGCAGTGAACTAGCGCCCGGGGACAATGAGCAGTTCTTC. Translation: CASSELAPGDNEQFF.

This clone was detected a few times. V usage is TRBV27 and J usage is TRBJ1-5, with D possibly TRBD1 on 6 matching bases. V was shortened by 5 bases and J by 6 bases, with 8 bases between the two germline ends. The CDR3 has 12 amino acids. Germline V gene lookup returns CDR1 MNHEY and CDR2 SMNVEV (reference sequence). The CDR3 is CASSQQGQPQHF. The CDR3 region has the DNA TGTGCCAGCAGTCAACAGGGTCAGCCCCAGCATTTT.

The genes are TRBV5-3 and TRBJ2-2, with TRBD1 identical over 7 bases. TRBV5-3 is annotated as an ORF whose role is uncertain. The CDR3 runs to 15 residues. The trim removed 6 bases at V and 6 bases at J, leaving 11 bases unmatched. CDR3 sequence reads: CARNSGTGAPGELFF. CDR3 DNA sequence: TGTGCCAGAAATTCAGGTACAGGGGCCCCCGGGGAGCTGTTTTTT.

J is TRBJ2-1 and V is TRBV29-1; 7 bases align to TRBD2. This CDR3 is 14 amino acids long. The junction had 9 bases not matched to a gene; V was cut back by 4 bases and J by 6 bases. Germline assignment: CDR1 SQVTM and CDR2 ANQGSEA. The CDR3 reads CSVGTGGSFNEQFF. In DNA, the CDR3 is TGCAGCGTTGGAACCGGCGGGAGCTTCAATGAGCAGTTCTTC.

The chain is built from TRBV5-1 and TRBJ1-4; D is undetermined. This CDR3 spans 14 amino acids. Germline V gene sequence: CDR1 SGHRS, CDR2 YFSETQ. Trimming removed 5 bases at V and 0 bases at J, with 8 bases between. CDR3 nucleotides: TGCGCCAGCAGACTTGGAGCAACTAATGAAAAACTGTTTTTT. This gives the protein CASRLGATNEKLFF.

The V call is TRBV7-9, the J call TRBJ2-4; D call uncertain. Trimming cost V 5 bases and J 3 bases, with 17 bases left between them. This CDR3 is built from 16 residues. Germline V CDR1 and CDR2: SEHNR, FQNEAQ (reference sequence). The CDR3 DNA reads as TGTGCCAGCAGCCCCATGCCTGGGCTTGGCAAAAACATTCAGTACTTC. Residues: CASSPMPGLGKNIQYF.

This clone was seen just once. Other nucleotide sequences from this sample produce the same CDR3. The chain carries TRBV28 and TRBJ1-5, with D unresolved. The CDR3 has 15 amino acids. The germline V gene encodes CDR1 MDHEN and CDR2 SYDVKM. Trimming removed 2 bases at V and 0 bases at J, with 8 bases between. The CDR3 here is CASSLPGVSNQPQHF. CDR3 DNA sequence: TGTGCCAGCAGTTTACCCGGGGTTAGCAATCAGCCCCAGCATTTT.

V gene TRBV29-1 combines with J gene TRBJ2-1, with TRBD2 matching 15 bases. Per germline, CDR1 SQVTM and CDR2 ANQGSEA. V lost 5 bases to trimming and J lost 5 bases; unmatched junction nucleotides: 7. CDR3 length: 16 residues. This chain's CDR3 is CSVYGLAGGPNNEQFF. As DNA, the CDR3 is TGCAGCGTTTACGGACTAGCGGGAGGGCCGAACAATGAGCAGTTCTTC.

V is TRBV7-2 and J is TRBJ1-2; D uncertain. The V end lost 2 bases, the J end lost 4 bases, and 20 bases lay between the germline ends. The CDR3 is made up of 17 amino acids. Germline CDR1 reads SGHTA; CDR2 reads FQGNSA. CDR3 loop: CASSLLGALPLVYGYTF. For the CDR3, the DNA is TGTGCCAGCAGCTTATTGGGAGCACTCCCACTCGTCTATGGCTACACCTTC.

V is TRBV6-1 and J is TRBJ1-2; D is unresolved. CDR1 is MNHNS, CDR2 SASEGT, per germline. With 10 bases removed from V and 3 bases from J, the gap between germline ends came to 15 bases. This CDR3 region has 13 residues. CDR3 bases: TGTGCCACCACCCTGCAAAGGGACTATGGCTACACCTTC. As protein: CATTLQRDYGYTF.

This chain connects TRBV28 to TRBJ2-7; maybe TRBD1 (6 bases). The germline V gene has CDR1 MDHEN and CDR2 SYDVKM. Trimming shortened V by 7 bases and J by 4 bases, and 17 bases separated the two germline ends. CDR3 length: 14 amino acids. The CDR3 DNA reads TGTGCCAGCAATTCCCCAGGGGCATGGTACGAGCAGTACTTC. Translating gives CASNSPGAWYEQYF.

The chain recombines TRBV5-1 with TRBJ2-7; 15 bases agree with TRBD2. The germline CDR1 and CDR2 sequences are SGHRS and YFSETQ. Unmatched junction bases numbered 13, after V lost 4 bases and J lost 5 bases. The CDR3 is made up of 18 amino acids. The CDR3 nucleotides are TGCGCCAGCAGCCTCGGACCCGGACTAGCGGGAGGGCCCCACGAGCAGTACTTC. Protein: CASSLGPGLAGGPHEQYF.

DNA of the CDR3: TGTGCCAGCAGCCGGCCGGGGGGAGCCTACGAGCAGTACTTC. Amino acids: CASSRPGGAYEQYF. V gene TRBV27 combines with J gene TRBJ2-7; 7 bases are shared with TRBD2. CDR3 size: 14 residues. The ends lost 6 bases at V and 2 bases at J; junction bases unmatched: 7. The germline gives CDR1 MNHEY, CDR2 SMNVEV (reference sequence).

The rearrangement joins TRBV21-1 to TRBJ1-1. TRBV21-1 is described as a pseudogene. The length of the CDR3 is 14 residues. CDR3 nucleotides: TGTGCCAGCAGCTCGGGACGGACTGAACTTAAAGCTTTCTTT. Translated, it gives CASSSGRTELKAFF.

The chain uses TRBV6-5 and TRBJ2-5; tentatively, D is TRBD1 or TRBD2 (5 bases each). The germline gives CDR1 MNHEY, CDR2 SVGAGI. V lost 4 bases to trimming and J lost 7 bases, with 16 bases between them. The CDR3 totals 14 residues. In nucleotides, the CDR3 is TGTGCCAGCAGTTCCCCCGGGACCGGCGGGACCCAGTACTTC. Translation gives CASSSPGTGGTQYF.

This chain connects TRBV28 to TRBJ2-1, with 9 bases that match TRBD2. V trimming: 8 bases; J trimming: 7 bases; junction bases outside the gene matches: 12. Germline V gives CDR1 MDHEN, CDR2 SYDVKM. The CDR3 contains 15 residues. The CDR3 nucleotides are TGTGCCAGCTTAACGAGCGGGAGGAATTCGAATGAGCAGTTCTTC. Translating gives CASLTSGRNSNEQFF. The full variable domain, in which reference TRBV28 and TRBJ2-1 provide the parts outside the CDR3, is DVKVTQSSRYLVKRTGEKVFLECVQDMDHENMFWYRQDPGLGLRLIYFSYDVKMKEKGDIPEGYSVSREKKERFSLILESASTNQTSMYLCASLTSGRNSNEQFFGPGTRLTVL.

V usage is TRBV19 and J usage is TRBJ2-5; 9 bases agree with TRBD1. J lost 1 base, V lost 9 bases, and 12 bases had no gene match. The length of the CDR3 is 16 residues. Germline CDR1 and CDR2: LNHDA and SQIVND (reference sequence). The CDR3 is CASRLGGTGLQETQYF. The CDR3 DNA reads TGTGCCAGCCGTCTTGGGGGGACAGGGCTCCAAGAGACCCAGTACTTC.

The V and J genes are TRBV15 and TRBJ2-7; unclear D gene. Looked up from germline, CDR1 is LNHNV and CDR2 is YYDKDF (reference sequence). The CDR3 is 15 amino acids. V shed 3 bases and J shed 3 bases, with 15 bases lying between them. As DNA, the CDR3 is TGTGCCACCAGCAGGGAGCCAGGTTCGGGCTACGAGCAGTACTTC. Protein sequence: CATSREPGSGYEQYF.

V and J are TRBV28 and TRBJ1-3, with a possible D match to TRBD1 (5 bases). The germline gives CDR1 MDHEN, CDR2 SYDVKM. The CDR3 is made up of 16 amino acids. V was shortened by 6 bases and J by 0 bases, with 15 bases between the two germline ends. The CDR3 DNA reads as TGTGCCAGCAGAACGACCGGGACGGCCTCTGGAAACACCATATATTTT. This encodes CASRTTGTASGNTIYF.

V usage is TRBV5-5 and J usage is TRBJ1-1, with D uncertain. V lost 4 bases, J lost 0 bases, and 16 bases lay in between. Germline V gene sequence: CDR1 SGHKS, CDR2 YYEKEE (reference sequence). The CDR3 spans 16 residues. The CDR3 DNA reads as TGTGCCAGCAGCCCGCGCCCCCCAGGAATGAACACTGAAGCTTTCTTT. Translating it yields CASSPRPPGMNTEAFF.

V is TRBV7-2 and J is TRBJ2-1; D is ambiguous. This CDR3 contains 12 residues. Between the trimmed V and J ends, which lost 0 bases and 5 bases, there was a span of 2 bases. Germline V gene data show CDR1 as SGHTA and CDR2 as FQGNSA. The CDR3: CASSLADNEQFF. DNA of the CDR3: TGTGCCAGCAGCTTAGCGGACAATGAGCAGTTCTTC.